The 14 T cell receptor beta chains below all came from one sample that was sequenced in a study of cytomegalovirus exposure and HLA in healthy donors. PCR involved 60 Vbeta and 13 Jbeta primers. Only in-frame clones appear in the TCRdb table, and some are missing; sequencing was by immunoSEQ multiplex PCR. The table shows 130,000 to 150,000 clones, with roughly three quarters occurring only once. Sequences were obtained from PBMCs. The receptor source for this set is a male donor in good health and CMV-seronegative.

CDR3 region: CSVVGGQVIGETQYF. The CDR3 nucleotides read TGCAGCGTTGTTGGAGGACAGGTAATTGGAGAGACCCAGTACTTC. The chain couples TRBV29-1 to TRBJ2-5, with 7 bases lining up with TRBD1. Germline CDR1 and CDR2: SQVTM and ANQGSEA. CDR3 length: 15 residues. The V gene end was trimmed by 4 bases and the J gene end by 4 bases; junction bases not matched to a gene: 12.

The chain is built from TRBV18 and TRBJ1-5, with a weak D call TRBD1 (6 bases). Germline V CDR1 and CDR2: KGHSH, LQKENI. There are 16 residues in the CDR3. V dropped 3 bases and J dropped 1 base, with 13 bases sitting between them. DNA for the CDR3: TGTGCCAGCTCACCGGGTCGGGGGGCGAGCAATCAGCCCCAGCATTTT. Residues: CASSPGRGASNQPQHF.

This chain links TRBV5-1 with TRBJ1-2, with no clear D. This CDR3 has 13 residues. Trimming removed 5 bases from V and 3 bases from J, with 11 bases in between. The germline gives CDR1 SGHRS, CDR2 YFSETQ. CDR3 nucleotide sequence: TGCGCCAGCAGTATCGACGGGGACTATGGCTACACCTTC. Translating gives CASSIDGDYGYTF.

The J gene is TRBJ1-6, the V gene TRBV2; 7 bases map to TRBD1. Germline V gives CDR1 SNHLY, CDR2 FYNNEI. Losses at the gene ends were 6 bases for V and 0 bases for J; bases not matched to a gene: 2. This CDR3 has 15 residues. Here the CDR3 DNA reads TGTGCCAGCAGGGGACAGAGCTCCTATAATTCACCCCTCCACTTT. Translated: CASRGQSSYNSPLHF. The variable domain in full, with the rest retrieved from reference TRBV2 and TRBJ1-6, is EPEVTQTPSHQVTQMGQEVILRCVPISNHLYFYWYRQILGQKVEFLVSFYNNEISEKSEIFDDQFSVERPDGSNFTLKIRSTKLEDSAMYFCASRGQSSYNSPLHFGNGTRLTVT.

This chain links TRBV27 with TRBJ1-1; TRBD1 agrees at 7 bases. The V gene's germline CDR1 is MNHEY and CDR2 SMNVEV (reference sequence). V lost 7 bases, J lost 1 base, and 9 bases stayed unmatched. This CDR3 is 15 amino acids long. The CDR3 bases are TGTGCCAGCAATTCGAGGGGGCTTGGGAACACTGAAGCTTTCTTT. This codes for CASNSRGLGNTEAFF.

The chain uses TRBV6-5 and TRBJ2-5; D may be TRBD2 (8 bases). V lost 5 bases and J lost 4, with 14 bases in between. CDR1 and CDR2 from the germline V gene are MNHEY and SVGAGI. The CDR3 spans 14 residues. The CDR3 protein is CASSTGAGGETQYF. The CDR3 nucleotides read TGTGCCAGCAGTACAGGGGCGGGGGGAGAGACCCAGTACTTC.

This chain joins TRBV5-8 and TRBJ1-1, with D possibly TRBD1 on 6 matching bases. The ends were cut back, 3 bases at V and 0 bases at J, with 9 bases in the middle. CDR3 length: 14 amino acids. From germline, CDR1 is SGHTS and CDR2 YDEGEE. CDR3 protein: CASSSDRLNTEAFF. CDR3 nucleotides: TGTGCCAGCAGCTCTGACAGGTTGAACACTGAAGCTTTCTTT.

The chain joins TRBV7-2 to TRBJ2-7; weak D call: TRBD1 (6 bases). This CDR3 region has 15 residues. Germline V gene sequence: CDR1 SGHTA, CDR2 FQGNSA. V was cut by 2 bases and J by 1 base, with 12 bases left in between. The CDR3 here is CASSLTGTSSYEQYF. In DNA, the CDR3 is TGTGCCAGCAGCTTAACCGGGACATCGTCCTACGAGCAGTACTTC.

The chain recombines TRBV6-6 with TRBJ2-1; perhaps TRBD2 as D (6 bases). Germline V lookup: CDR1 MNHNY, CDR2 SVGAGI (reference sequence). This CDR3 spans 14 amino acids. The ends were cut back, 7 bases at V and 6 bases at J, with 16 bases in the middle. In DNA form, the CDR3 reads TGTGCCAGCACTGCGGGACTTAGGAGCAATGAGCAGTTCTTC. Protein: CASTAGLRSNEQFF.

The V call is TRBV6-6, the J call TRBJ1-2; 7 nucleotides match TRBD1. Germline V gene lookup returns CDR1 MNHNY and CDR2 SVGAGI (reference sequence). The CDR3 extends over 16 amino acids. With V trimmed by 2 bases and J by 4 bases, 10 bases remained unmatched. The CDR3 nucleotides read TGTGCCAGCAGTTACGCCTCAGGGGGAAGTACCTATGGCTACACCTTC. Translating it yields CASSYASGGSTYGYTF.

The V gene is TRBV11-2, the J gene TRBJ2-7; TRBD1 matches at 8 bases. In germline, CDR1 is SGHAT, CDR2 FQNNGV. Losses at the gene ends were 6 bases for V and 2 bases for J; bases not matched to a gene: 9. The CDR3 totals 15 residues. CDR3 sequence: CASSHSTGGTYEQYF. In DNA, the CDR3 is TGTGCCAGCAGTCATTCAACAGGGGGTACCTACGAGCAGTACTTC.

The gene calls are TRBV18 and TRBJ1-4, with 7 bases identical to TRBD1. The J segment lost 5 bases and the V segment lost 3 bases, leaving 6 bases of the junction unmatched. The CDR3 spans 15 residues. Germline lookup yields CDR1 KGHSH and CDR2 LQKENI. The DNA for the CDR3 is TGTGCCAGCTCACCTCTGGGACAGTTAAATGAAAAACTGTTTTTT. Its protein product is CASSPLGQLNEKLFF. Combining the CDR3 with reference TRBV18 and TRBJ1-4 gives the whole variable domain NAGVMQNPRHLVRRRGQEARLRCSPMKGHSHVYWYRQLPEEGLKFMVYLQKENIIDESGMPKERFSAEFPKEGPSILRIQQVVRGDSAAYFCASSPLGQLNEKLFFGSGTQLSVL.

The CDR3 region is CASRRRGQDTDTQYF. CDR3 bases: TGTGCCAGCAGGCGCCGAGGACAGGACACAGATACGCAGTATTTT. This chain joins TRBV5-4 and TRBJ2-3; 7 bases line up with TRBD1. Germline V gene sequence: CDR1 SGHNT, CDR2 YYREEE (reference sequence). The CDR3 runs to 15 residues. V was clipped by 5 bases and J by 2 bases; unmatched bases: 8.

This chain uses TRBV18 with TRBJ2-7, with a weak D call TRBD1 (6 bases). Trimming pared 1 base from V and 2 bases from J, leaving 9 bases between. Germline-derived CDR1 and CDR2 are KGHSH and LQKENI. This CDR3 is built from 14 residues. Written as DNA, the CDR3 is TGTGCCAGCTCACCACAATCAGGGGCCTACGAGCAGTACTTC. Encoded protein: CASSPQSGAYEQYF.